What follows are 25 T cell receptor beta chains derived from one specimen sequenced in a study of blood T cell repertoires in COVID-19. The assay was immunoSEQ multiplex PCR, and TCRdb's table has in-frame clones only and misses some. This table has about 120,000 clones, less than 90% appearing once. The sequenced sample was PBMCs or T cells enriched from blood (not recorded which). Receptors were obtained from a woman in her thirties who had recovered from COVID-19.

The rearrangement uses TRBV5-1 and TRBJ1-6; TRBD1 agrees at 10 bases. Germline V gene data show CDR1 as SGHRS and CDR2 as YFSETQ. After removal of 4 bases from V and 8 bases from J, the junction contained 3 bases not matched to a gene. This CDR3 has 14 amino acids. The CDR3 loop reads CASSPGTGDSPLHF. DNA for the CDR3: TGCGCCAGCAGCCCGGGGACAGGGGATTCACCCCTCCACTTT.

DNA for the CDR3: TGTGCCAGCAGCCAACAGGGGGCGCAGGGCTATGGCTACACCTTC. Translating gives CASSQQGAQGYGYTF. The J gene is TRBJ1-2, the V gene TRBV3-1 (or the pseudogene TRBV3-2); TRBD1 agrees at 8 bases. CDR3 length equals 15 residues. CDR1 is LGHDT, CDR2 YNNKEL, per germline (reference sequence). J lost 4 bases, V lost 2 bases, and 6 bases had no gene match.

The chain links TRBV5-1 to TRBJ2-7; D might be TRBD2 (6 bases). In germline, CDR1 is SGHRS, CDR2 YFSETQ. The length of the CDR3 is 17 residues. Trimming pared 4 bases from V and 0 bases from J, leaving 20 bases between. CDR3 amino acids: CASSPGKGSGNSYEQYF. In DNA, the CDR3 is TGCGCCAGCAGCCCTGGTAAGGGTAGCGGAAACTCCTACGAGCAGTACTTC.

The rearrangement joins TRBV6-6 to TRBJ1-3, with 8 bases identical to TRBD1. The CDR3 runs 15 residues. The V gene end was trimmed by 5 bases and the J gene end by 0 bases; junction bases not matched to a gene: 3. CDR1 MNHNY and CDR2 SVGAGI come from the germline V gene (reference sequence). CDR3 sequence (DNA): TGTGCCAGCAGTGGACAGGGCGGCTCTGGAAACACCATATATTTT. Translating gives CASSGQGGSGNTIYF.

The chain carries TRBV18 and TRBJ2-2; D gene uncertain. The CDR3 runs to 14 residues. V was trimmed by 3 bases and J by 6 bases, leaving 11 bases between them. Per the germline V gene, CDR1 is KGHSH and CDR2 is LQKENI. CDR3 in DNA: TGTGCCAGCTCACCGGGCCTAAACTCCGGGGAGCTGTTTTTT. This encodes CASSPGLNSGELFF.

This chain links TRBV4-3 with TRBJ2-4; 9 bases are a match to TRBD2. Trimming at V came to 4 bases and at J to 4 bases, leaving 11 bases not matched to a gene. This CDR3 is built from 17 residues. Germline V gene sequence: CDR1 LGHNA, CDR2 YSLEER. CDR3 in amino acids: CASSRAIAGVAKNIQYF. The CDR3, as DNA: TGCGCCAGCAGCCGTGCGATAGCGGGAGTAGCTAAAAACATTCAGTACTTC.

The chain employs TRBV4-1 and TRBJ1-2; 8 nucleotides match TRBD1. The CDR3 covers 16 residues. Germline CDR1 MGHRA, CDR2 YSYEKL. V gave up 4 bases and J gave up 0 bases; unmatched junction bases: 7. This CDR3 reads CASSRPGQVTNYGYTF. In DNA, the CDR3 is TGCGCCAGCAGCCGTCCGGGACAGGTGACTAACTATGGCTACACCTTC.

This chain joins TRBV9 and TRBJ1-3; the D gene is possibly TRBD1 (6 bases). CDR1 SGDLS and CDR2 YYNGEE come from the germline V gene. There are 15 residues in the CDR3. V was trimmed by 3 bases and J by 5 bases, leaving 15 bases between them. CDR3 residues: CASSDTGNGRNTIYF. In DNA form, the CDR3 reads TGTGCCAGCAGCGACACAGGGAACGGGAGAAACACCATATATTTT.

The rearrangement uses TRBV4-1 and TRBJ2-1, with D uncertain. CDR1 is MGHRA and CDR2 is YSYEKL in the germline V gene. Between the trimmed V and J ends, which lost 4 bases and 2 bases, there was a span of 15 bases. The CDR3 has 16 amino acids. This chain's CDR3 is CASSRLESMAYNEQFF. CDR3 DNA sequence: TGCGCCAGCAGCCGGCTAGAAAGTATGGCCTACAATGAGCAGTTCTTC.

CDR3 loop: CASSWRMNTEAFF. Here the CDR3 DNA reads TGTGCCAGCAGCTGGAGGATGAACACTGAAGCTTTCTTT. This sequence joins TRBV11-2 and TRBJ1-1; D is ambiguous. From germline, CDR1 is SGHAT and CDR2 FQNNGV. The V gene lost 4 bases and the J gene lost 0 bases, with 6 bases spanning the gap. The CDR3 covers 13 residues.

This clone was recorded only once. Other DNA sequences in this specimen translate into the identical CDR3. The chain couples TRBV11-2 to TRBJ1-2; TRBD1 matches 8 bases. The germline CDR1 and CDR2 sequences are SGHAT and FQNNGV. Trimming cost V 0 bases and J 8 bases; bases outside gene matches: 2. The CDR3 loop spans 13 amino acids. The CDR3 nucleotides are TGTGCCAGCAGCTTAGACAGGGGGCGAGGCTACACCTTC. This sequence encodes CASSLDRGRGYTF.

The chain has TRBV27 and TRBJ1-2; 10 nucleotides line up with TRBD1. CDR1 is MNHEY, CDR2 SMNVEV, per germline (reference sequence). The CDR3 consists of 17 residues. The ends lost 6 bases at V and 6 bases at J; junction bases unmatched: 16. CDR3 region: CASSSTFTTGGWDGYTF. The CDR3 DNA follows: TGTGCCAGCAGCAGCACCTTCACGACAGGGGGCTGGGATGGCTACACCTTC.

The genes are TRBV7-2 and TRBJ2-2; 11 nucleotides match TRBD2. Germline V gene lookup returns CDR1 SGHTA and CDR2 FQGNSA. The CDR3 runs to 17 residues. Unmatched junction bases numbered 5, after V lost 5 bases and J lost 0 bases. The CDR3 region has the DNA TGTGCCAGCAGCCCCCGGACTAGCGGGTCGAACACCGGGGAGCTGTTTTTT. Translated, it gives CASSPRTSGSNTGELFF.

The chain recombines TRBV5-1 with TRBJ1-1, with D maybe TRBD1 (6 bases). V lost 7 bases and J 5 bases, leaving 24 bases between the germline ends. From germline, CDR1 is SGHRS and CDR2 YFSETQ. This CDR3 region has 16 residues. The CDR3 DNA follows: TGCGCCAGCTCTTTCGGTCAAGCAGGGGTAGGGACTGAAGCTTTCTTT. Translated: CASSFGQAGVGTEAFF.

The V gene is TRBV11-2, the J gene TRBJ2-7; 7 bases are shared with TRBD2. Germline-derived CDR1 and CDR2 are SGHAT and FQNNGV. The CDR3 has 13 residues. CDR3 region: CAAGRGTKYEQYF. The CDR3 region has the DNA TGTGCTGCCGGGCGGGGGACCAAATACGAGCAGTACTTC.

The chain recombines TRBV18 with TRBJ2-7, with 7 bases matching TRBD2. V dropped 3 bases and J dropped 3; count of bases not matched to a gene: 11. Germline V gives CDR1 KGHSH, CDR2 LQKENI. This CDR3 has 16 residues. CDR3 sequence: CASSPGRENGYYEQYF. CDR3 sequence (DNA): TGTGCCAGCTCACCCGGGCGGGAGAATGGGTACTACGAGCAGTACTTC.

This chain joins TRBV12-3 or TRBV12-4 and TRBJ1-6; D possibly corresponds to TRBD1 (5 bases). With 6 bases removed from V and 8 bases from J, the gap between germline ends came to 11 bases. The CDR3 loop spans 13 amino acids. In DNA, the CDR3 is TGTGCCAGCAGGGGACCGGGGGATTCACCCCTCCACTTT. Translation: CASRGPGDSPLHF.

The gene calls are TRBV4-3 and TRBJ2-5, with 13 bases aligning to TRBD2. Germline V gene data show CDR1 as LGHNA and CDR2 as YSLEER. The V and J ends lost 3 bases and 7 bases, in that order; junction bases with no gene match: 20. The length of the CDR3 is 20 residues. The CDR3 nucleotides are TGCGCCAGCAGCCATCACCTGGGGGGTACTAGCGGGAGGGACCGGGTGACCCAGTACTTC. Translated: CASSHHLGGTSGRDRVTQYF.

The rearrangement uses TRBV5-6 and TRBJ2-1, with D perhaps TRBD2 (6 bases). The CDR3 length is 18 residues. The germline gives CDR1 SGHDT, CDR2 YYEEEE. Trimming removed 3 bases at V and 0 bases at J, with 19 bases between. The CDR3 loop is CASSSISSVAASYNEQFF. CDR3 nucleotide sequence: TGTGCCAGCAGCTCAATAAGTTCTGTAGCGGCCTCCTACAATGAGCAGTTCTTC.

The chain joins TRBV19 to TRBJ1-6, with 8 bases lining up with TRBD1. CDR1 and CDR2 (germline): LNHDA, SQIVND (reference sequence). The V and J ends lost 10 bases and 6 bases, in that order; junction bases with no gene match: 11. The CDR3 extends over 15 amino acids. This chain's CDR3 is CATHGQGYSNSPLHF. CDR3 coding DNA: TGTGCCACCCACGGACAGGGCTACAGTAATTCACCCCTCCACTTT.

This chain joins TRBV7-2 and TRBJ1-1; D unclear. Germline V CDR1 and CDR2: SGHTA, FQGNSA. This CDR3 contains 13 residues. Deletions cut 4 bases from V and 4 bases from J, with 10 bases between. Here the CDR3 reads CASSSRAVTEAFF. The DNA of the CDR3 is TGTGCCAGCAGCTCCCGAGCGGTCACTGAAGCTTTCTTT.

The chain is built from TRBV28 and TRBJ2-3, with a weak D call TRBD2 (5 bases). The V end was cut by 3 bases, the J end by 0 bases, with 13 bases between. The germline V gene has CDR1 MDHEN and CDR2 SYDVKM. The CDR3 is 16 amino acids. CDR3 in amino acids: CASSFGLLESTDTQYF. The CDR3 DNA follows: TGTGCCAGCAGTTTCGGACTCCTAGAAAGCACAGATACGCAGTATTTT.

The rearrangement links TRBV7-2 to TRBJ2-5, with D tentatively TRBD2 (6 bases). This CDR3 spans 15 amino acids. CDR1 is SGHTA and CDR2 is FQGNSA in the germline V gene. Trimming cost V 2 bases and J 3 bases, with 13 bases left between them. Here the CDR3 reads CASSLMGWEEETQYF. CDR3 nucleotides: TGTGCCAGCAGCTTAATGGGGTGGGAGGAAGAGACCCAGTACTTC.

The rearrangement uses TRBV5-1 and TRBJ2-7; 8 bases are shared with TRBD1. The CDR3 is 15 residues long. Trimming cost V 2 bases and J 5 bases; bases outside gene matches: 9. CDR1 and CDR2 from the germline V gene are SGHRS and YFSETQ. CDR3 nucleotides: TGCGCCAGCAGCTTTGAGAGACAGGGGTTAGACGAGCAGTACTTC. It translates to CASSFERQGLDEQYF.

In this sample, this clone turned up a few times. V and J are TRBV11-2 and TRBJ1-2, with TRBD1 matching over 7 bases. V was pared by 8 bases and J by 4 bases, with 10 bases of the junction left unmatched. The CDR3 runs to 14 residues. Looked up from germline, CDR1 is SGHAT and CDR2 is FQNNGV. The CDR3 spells CASSHNHRGYGYTF. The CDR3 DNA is TGTGCCAGCTCCCATAATCACAGGGGCTATGGCTACACCTTC. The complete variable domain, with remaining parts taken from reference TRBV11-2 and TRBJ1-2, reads EAGVAQSPRYKIIEKRQSVAFWCNPISGHATLYWYQQILGQGPKLLIQFQNNGVVDDSQLPKDRFSAERLKGVDSTLKIQPAKLEDSAVYLCASSHNHRGYGYTFGSGTRLTVV.